Shown below are 21 T cell receptor beta chains from a single sample sequenced in a study of cytomegalovirus exposure and HLA in healthy donors. Both 60 Vbeta primers and 13 Jbeta primers went into the PCR. TCRdb's table, derived via immunoSEQ multiplex PCR, lists solely in-frame clones and lacks some. The sample shows approximately 220,000 clones, roughly 80% of them seen only once. Sequencing used PBMCs. The receptors come from a man between 25 and 39 years old in good health and CMV-seronegative.

The J gene is TRBJ1-4, the V gene TRBV28; TRBD1 aligns across 8 bases. Germline V CDR1 and CDR2: MDHEN, SYDVKM. CDR3 length equals 15 residues. J gave up 4 bases and V 5 bases, and 6 bases lay outside the gene matches. The CDR3 spells CASSPPGGYNEKLFF. As DNA, the CDR3 is TGTGCCAGCAGTCCTCCAGGGGGCTATAATGAAAAACTGTTTTTT. Full variable domain (rest looked up from reference TRBV28 and TRBJ1-4): DVKVTQSSRYLVKRTGEKVFLECVQDMDHENMFWYRQDPGLGLRLIYFSYDVKMKEKGDIPEGYSVSREKKERFSLILESASTNQTSMYLCASSPPGGYNEKLFFGSGTQLSVL.

The V and J genes are TRBV5-1 and TRBJ1-3; no reliable D call. Trimming removed 2 bases at V and 0 bases at J, with 21 bases between. This CDR3 is built from 19 residues. CDR1 and CDR2 from the germline V gene are SGHRS and YFSETQ. CDR3 coding DNA: TGCGCCAGCAGCTTCGATGAAGAAGATAGAGGAAGCTCTGGAAACACCATATATTTT. This encodes CASSFDEEDRGSSGNTIYF.

This clone has only a few counts. The genes are TRBV9 and TRBJ2-3; TRBD2 matches at 8 bases. The germline CDR1 and CDR2 sequences are SGDLS and YYNGEE. The CDR3 consists of 17 residues. The junction had 8 bases not matched to a gene; V was cut back by 0 bases and J by 2 bases. The CDR3 DNA reads as TGTGCCAGCAGCGTAGACCCGGGGGGGCTACTCACAGATACGCAGTATTTT. Protein product: CASSVDPGGLLTDTQYF. The whole variable domain, filled in from reference TRBV9 and TRBJ2-3, reads DSGVTQTPKHLITATGQRVTLRCSPRSGDLSVYWYQQSLDQGLQFLIQYYNGEERAKGNILERFSAQQFPDLHSELNLSSLELGDSALYFCASSVDPGGLLTDTQYFGPGTRLTVL.

V and J are TRBV7-2 and TRBJ1-2; 12 nucleotides match TRBD1. Trimming at V came to 1 base and at J to 5 bases, leaving 2 bases not matched to a gene. Germline CDR1 reads SGHTA; CDR2 reads FQGNSA. This CDR3 is 15 amino acids long. The CDR3 protein is CASSLGGQGAYGYTF. Written as DNA, the CDR3 is TGTGCCAGCAGCTTAGGGGGACAGGGGGCTTATGGCTACACCTTC. The full variable domain, in which reference TRBV7-2 and TRBJ1-2 provide the parts outside the CDR3, is GAGVSQSPSNKVTEKGKDVELRCDPISGHTALYWYRQSLGQGLEFLIYFQGNSAPDKSGLPSDRFSAERTGGSVSTLTIQRTQQEDSAVYLCASSLGGQGAYGYTFGSGTRLTVV.

Turning to this clone: An end of the junction does not agree with germline; a read error may underlie this. The V call is TRBV18, the J call TRBJ2-6, with D tentatively TRBD1 (5 bases). Germline V gene data show CDR1 as KGHSH and CDR2 as LQKENI. The CDR3 has 16 amino acids. The CDR3 reads CASSPASYSGASVLTF. The CDR3 nucleotides read TGTGCCAGCTCACCGGCCAGCTACTCTGGGGCCAGCGTCCTGACTTTC.

The chain is built from TRBV4-2 and TRBJ1-4, with a tentative D call TRBD1 (5 bases). The germline gives CDR1 LGHNA, CDR2 YNFKEQ. The CDR3 totals 15 residues. V was trimmed by 1 base and J by 8 bases, leaving 14 bases between them. Here the CDR3 DNA reads TGTGCCAGCAGCCAAGTTCGGCGGGGCGGGGAAAAACTGTTTTTT. Protein product: CASSQVRRGGEKLFF.

This sequence joins TRBV9 and TRBJ2-5; weak D call: TRBD1 (5 bases). Per germline, CDR1 SGDLS and CDR2 YYNGEE. The V and J ends lost 0 bases and 5 bases respectively, with 14 bases between them. The CDR3 consists of 15 residues. In nucleotides, the CDR3 is TGTGCCAGCAGCGTAGGGGGCGCCGAAAGCGAGACCCAGTACTTC. It codes for CASSVGGAESETQYF.

For the CDR3, the DNA is TGTGCCAGCAGGGAAGTGGCGGAAAATAACTATGGCTACACCTTC. Translation: CASREVAENNYGYTF. The chain joins TRBV6-4 to TRBJ1-2; D unclear. The length of the CDR3 is 15 residues. The V end was cut by 6 bases, the J end by 1 base, with 15 bases between. Germline V gene data show CDR1 as MRHNA and CDR2 as SNTAGT.

V usage is TRBV6-1 and J usage is TRBJ1-1, with 8 bases fitting TRBD1. CDR1 is MNHNS, CDR2 SASEGT, per germline. Trimming at V came to 5 bases and at J to 6 bases, leaving 11 bases not matched to a gene. This CDR3 region has 15 residues. DNA for the CDR3: TGTGCCAGCAGTACTCGGGACAGGAGATCAGCTGAAGCTTTCTTT. Its protein product is CASSTRDRRSAEAFF.

This clone was seen only a few times. This chain links TRBV29-1 with TRBJ2-6; 8 positions match TRBD2. The trim removed 6 bases at V and 1 base at J, leaving 2 bases unmatched. This CDR3 has 14 residues. The V gene's germline CDR1 is SQVTM and CDR2 ANQGSEA. DNA for the CDR3: TGCAGCGTGCGCGGGGGGTCTGGGGCCAACGTCCTGACTTTC. This translates into CSVRGGSGANVLTF.

In this sample, this clone turned up a few times. The junction departs from the called germline gene at one end, perhaps through a read error. The chain uses TRBV7-7 and TRBJ2-5; maybe TRBD2 (7 bases). The germline CDR1 and CDR2 sequences are SSHAT and FNYEAQ (reference sequence). The CDR3 is 16 residues long. CDR3 loop: CASSLGRGGRQETQYF. As DNA, the CDR3 is TGTGCTAGCAGCTTAGGGAGGGGGGGGCGGCAAGAGACCCAGTACTTC.

This chain uses TRBV7-3 with TRBJ2-4; tentatively, D is TRBD2 (7 bases). Trimming removed 1 base from V and 6 bases from J, with 13 bases in between. CDR3 length: 15 amino acids. Germline-derived CDR1 and CDR2 are SGHTA and FQGTGA. CDR3 nucleotide sequence: TGTGCCAGCAGCTTAAGAGGGGGGGGACCAAACATTCAGTACTTC. Translating it yields CASSLRGGGPNIQYF.

The V call is TRBV5-8, the J call TRBJ1-2; D may be TRBD1 (5 bases). CDR1 SGHTS and CDR2 YDEGEE come from the germline V gene. The CDR3 is 14 residues long. The V and J ends lost 1 base and 3 bases respectively, with 10 bases between them. As DNA, the CDR3 is TGTGCCAGCAGCTTGTGGGGCGCCGACTATGGCTACACCTTC. Amino acid sequence: CASSLWGADYGYTF.

This chain links TRBV2 with TRBJ1-2; TRBD1 is a possible D gene (6 bases). This CDR3 is 13 amino acids long. V was cut by 9 bases and J by 2 bases, with 13 bases left in between. In germline, CDR1 is SNHLY, CDR2 FYNNEI. CDR3 coding DNA: TGTGCCAGTTCAGGGGCGCCCAACTATGGCTACACCTTC. Amino acid sequence: CASSGAPNYGYTF.

The V call is TRBV11-3, the J call TRBJ2-3; tentatively, D is TRBD2 (5 bases). Germline V lookup: CDR1 SGHNT, CDR2 YENEEA. The V end lost 1 base, the J end lost 8 bases, and 7 bases lay between the germline ends. This CDR3 has 12 residues. CDR3 coding DNA: TGTGCCAGCAGCTTAGGTGGAGGTACGCAGTATTTT. This sequence encodes CASSLGGGTQYF.

The chain carries TRBV2 and TRBJ1-5, with 9 bases matching TRBD1. With 6 bases clipped from V and 11 bases from J, the junction kept 8 bases outside the gene matches. Germline V gives CDR1 SNHLY, CDR2 FYNNEI. The CDR3 sequence is 13 residues long. The chain's CDR3 is CASRGQGMLAQHF. As DNA, the CDR3 is TGTGCCAGCAGGGGACAGGGTATGCTGGCCCAGCATTTT.

The genes are TRBV2 and TRBJ2-1; 7 bases align to TRBD2. This CDR3 has 15 amino acids. V gave up 6 bases and J gave up 10 bases; unmatched junction bases: 15. Germline V gene lookup returns CDR1 SNHLY and CDR2 FYNNEI. CDR3 nucleotide sequence: TGTGCCAGCAGAGCGACCCCTTTGGCGGGGGTGGAGCAGTTCTTC. This codes for CASRATPLAGVEQFF.

The chain recombines TRBV27 with TRBJ1-3, with TRBD1 matching over 9 bases. The germline V gene has CDR1 MNHEY and CDR2 SMNVEV (reference sequence). Trimming took 6 bases from V and 4 from J; bases not matched to a gene: 4. The CDR3 consists of 14 residues. In nucleotides, the CDR3 is TGTGCCAGCAGAAGGACAGGGGCCGGAAACACCATATATTTT. Its protein product is CASRRTGAGNTIYF.

The chain recombines TRBV20-1 with TRBJ2-5; no reliable D call. CDR3 length: 11 amino acids. Deletions cut 5 bases from V and 2 bases from J, with 6 bases between. Germline values: CDR1 DFQATT, CDR2 SNEGSKA (reference sequence). The CDR3 sequence: CSAEVQETQYF. The CDR3 bases are TGCAGTGCTGAGGTGCAAGAGACCCAGTACTTC.

V is TRBV14 and J is TRBJ1-3, with D hard to call. V lost 0 bases and J lost 0, with 3 bases in between. The CDR3 is made up of 14 amino acids. Germline-derived CDR1 and CDR2 are SGHDN and FVKESK. DNA of the CDR3: TGTGCCAGCAGCCAAGATCTCTCTGGAAACACCATATATTTT. Its protein is CASSQDLSGNTIYF.

The rearrangement links TRBV14 to TRBJ2-3, with 11 bases fitting TRBD1. This CDR3 has 15 residues. Germline V CDR1 and CDR2: SGHDN, FVKESK. V lost 2 bases and J lost 5; bases outside the gene matches: 3. The CDR3 region is CASSQRTGGIDTQYF. CDR3 nucleotide sequence: TGTGCCAGCAGCCAAAGGACAGGGGGCATAGATACGCAGTATTTT.